Sequencing of this T cell receptor (beta chain) was carried out in a study of CD8 T cells in ankylosing spondylitis. Quantitative 5'-RACE with molecular barcodes generated TCR beta libraries. A single record per CDR3 protein comes from TCRdb applying MiXCR to the 5' RACE reads. This table holds some 450,000 distinct CDR3 sequences, 15% to 20% found once. For this clonotype: What it recognizes is unknown.

Whole-study findings and limits: A TCR beta motif of eight or nine highly homologous variants seemed to mark ankylosing spondylitis blood.

From germline, CDR1 is SGHVS and CDR2 FNYEAQ. V gave up 5 bases and J gave up 3 bases, with 11 bases separating them. This CDR3 has 14 residues. The sequence was collected from a male donor with ankylosing spondylitis. Sequencing was performed on blood, either unsorted or a sorted T cell fraction (not recorded which). This chain uses TRBV7-6 with TRBJ1-5; unclear D gene. CDR3 region: CASSQGLNNQPQHF. The DNA of the CDR3 is TGTGCCAGCAGCCAAGGACTTAACAATCAGCCCCAGCATTTT.